This passage covers 32 T cell receptor beta chains from one sample sequenced in a study of blood T cells in healthy people across ages. The second PCR ran roughly 7 to 12 cycles with a sample-barcoded 5' primer and J-beta primers. TCRdb analysed the 5' RACE reads with MiXCR anew, one entry per CDR3 protein. The sample carries 1.5 million to 2 million distinct CDR3 sequences, around 48% recorded once. The sample comprised blood. Source of these receptors: a woman in her thirties or forties in good health.

The chain couples TRBV2 to TRBJ2-3; 10 positions agree with TRBD2. J lost 2 bases, V lost 2 bases, and 4 bases had no gene match. Germline assignment: CDR1 SNHLY and CDR2 FYNNEI. The CDR3 runs 16 residues. CDR3 sequence reads: CASSELSGGATDTQYF. The CDR3 coding sequence is TGTGCCAGCAGTGAACTGAGCGGGGGGGCCACAGATACGCAGTATTTT.

The rearrangement joins TRBV5-1 to TRBJ2-3, with TRBD1 matching 9 bases. Germline V gene sequence: CDR1 SGHRS, CDR2 YFSETQ. The V and J ends lost 0 bases and 5 bases, in that order; junction bases with no gene match: 7. The CDR3 is 16 amino acids. In DNA form, the CDR3 reads TGCGCCAGCAGCTTGGACAGGGGGCCCCCTAAAGATACGCAGTATTTT. Translated: CASSLDRGPPKDTQYF.

This clonotype was picked up a small number of times. The CDR3 loop reads CASSFDTGGETQYF. DNA of the CDR3: TGCGCCAGCAGCTTCGACACAGGTGGAGAGACCCAGTACTTC. The rearrangement uses TRBV5-1 and TRBJ2-5; a weak D match, TRBD1 (5 bases). Deletions cut 2 bases from V and 4 bases from J, with 12 bases between. The V gene's germline CDR1 is SGHRS and CDR2 YFSETQ. The CDR3 contains 14 residues.

The chain recombines TRBV5-1 with TRBJ2-3, with unresolved D. Germline CDR1 reads SGHRS; CDR2 reads YFSETQ. V lost 0 bases and J 8 bases, leaving 10 bases between the germline ends. This CDR3 comprises 13 residues. The CDR3: CASSLESIATQYF. As DNA, the CDR3 is TGCGCCAGCAGCTTGGAATCCATCGCTACGCAGTATTTT.

This clonotype showed up just a few times. The CDR3 nucleotides read TGTGCCAGCAGCGACGAGGGGGAGGTTGAGCAGTTCTTC. Protein product: CASSDEGEVEQFF. The chain combines TRBV9 with TRBJ2-1, with D perhaps TRBD1 or TRBD2 (6 bases each). V gave up 3 bases and J gave up 9 bases, with 13 bases separating them. The CDR3 is 13 amino acids. Germline assignment: CDR1 SGDLS and CDR2 YYNGEE.

The V and J genes are TRBV9 and TRBJ2-3; D gene uncertain. V lost 1 base, J lost 6 bases, and 9 bases lay in between. The CDR3 sequence is 13 residues long. Germline loops: CDR1 SGDLS, CDR2 YYNGEE. The CDR3, as DNA: TGTGCCAGCAGCGTACAGCCCATTGATACGCAGTATTTT. As protein: CASSVQPIDTQYF.

About this clonotype itself: At one boundary the junction diverges from the germline segment, which might be a read error. The chain employs TRBV2 and TRBJ2-5; TRBD1 matches 7 bases. Germline V gene lookup returns CDR1 SNHLY and CDR2 FYNNEI. This CDR3 has 14 amino acids. In nucleotides, the CDR3 is TGTGCCGGCAGTGCTGACAGGGCAGAAGAGACCCAGTACTTC. This codes for CAGSADRAEETQYF.

J is TRBJ2-1 and V is TRBV7-2; D not certain. The CDR3 totals 12 residues. Germline V CDR1 and CDR2: SGHTA, FQGNSA. The V end was cut by 5 bases, the J end by 8 bases, with 10 bases between. In DNA form, the CDR3 reads TGTGCCAGCAGCCGAGCCGGCGATGAGCAGTTCTTC. Translation gives CASSRAGDEQFF.

This clonotype has just one count. The J gene is TRBJ1-1, the V gene TRBV20-1, with a possible D match to TRBD1 (5 bases). From germline, CDR1 is DFQATT and CDR2 SNEGSKA (reference sequence). CDR3 length equals 13 residues. V lost 2 bases to trimming and J lost 1 base, with 8 bases between them. CDR3 loop: CSARWGGNTEAFF. The CDR3 DNA follows: TGCAGTGCTAGATGGGGGGGGAACACTGAAGCTTTCTTT.

Only a few counts were recorded for this clonotype. V and J are TRBV27 and TRBJ2-7; D gene ambiguous. Trimming removed 4 bases at V and 0 bases at J, with 13 bases between. The CDR3 covers 15 residues. Germline V CDR1 and CDR2: MNHEY, SMNVEV (reference sequence). The CDR3 sequence: CASSYNSGISYEQYF. The CDR3 nucleotides read TGTGCCAGCAGTTACAATTCAGGTATCTCCTACGAGCAGTACTTC.

This clonotype was observed a single time. This chain joins TRBV4-1 and TRBJ1-2, with 9 positions matching TRBD1. The CDR3 has 16 residues. J gave up 8 bases and V 5 bases, and 15 bases lay outside the gene matches. Germline values: CDR1 MGHRA, CDR2 YSYEKL. The CDR3 nucleotides are TGCGCCAGCAGCTCTCTCCCGGGACAGGGTGGTGTGGGCTACACCTTC. It codes for CASSSLPGQGGVGYTF.

This clonotype was recorded a few times. The rearrangement joins TRBV7-3 to TRBJ2-3; D uncertain. CDR3 length: 13 amino acids. Germline V gene lookup returns CDR1 SGHTA and CDR2 FQGTGA. V dropped 5 bases and J dropped 2 bases, with 8 bases sitting between them. The CDR3 DNA is TGTGCCAGCAGCCGTTCTACCACAGATACGCAGTATTTT. This translates into CASSRSTTDTQYF.

This clonotype has more than one count but fewer than ten. The V and J genes are TRBV20-1 and TRBJ1-1, with 9 nucleotides matching TRBD1. The CDR3 sequence is 14 residues long. The V and J ends lost 6 bases and 7 bases, in that order; junction bases with no gene match: 12. The germline CDR1 and CDR2 sequences are DFQATT and SNEGSKA (reference sequence). CDR3 DNA sequence: TGCAGTGCCAAGGACAGGGGCCGGACTAATGAAGCTTTCTTT. As protein: CSAKDRGRTNEAFF.

The V gene is TRBV7-2, the J gene TRBJ2-3; D uncertain. CDR3 length: 12 amino acids. The germline V gene encodes CDR1 SGHTA and CDR2 FQGNSA. The V end was cut by 8 bases, the J end by 4 bases, with 10 bases between. The CDR3 loop reads CASGRFADTQYF. DNA for the CDR3: TGTGCCAGCGGACGGTTTGCAGATACGCAGTATTTT.

The chain recombines TRBV3-1 with TRBJ1-2; TRBD1 is a possible D gene (6 bases). This CDR3 is built from 15 residues. In germline, CDR1 is LGHDT, CDR2 YNNKEL (reference sequence). V lost 3 bases and J lost 8, with 19 bases in between. This CDR3 reads CASSHPWGTHQGYTF. The DNA for the CDR3 is TGTGCCAGCAGCCATCCATGGGGGACACACCAGGGCTACACCTTC.

A word on this clonotype: A junction boundary mismatches the germline segment, possibly from a read error. The rearrangement links TRBV4-3 to TRBJ2-1; D remains unclear. CDR1 and CDR2 (germline): LGHNA, YSLEER. There are 16 residues in the CDR3. This chain's CDR3 is CASSQDRAISYNEQFF. CDR3 DNA: TGCGCCAGCAGTCAAGACCGCGCAATTTCCTACAATGAGCAGTTCTTC.

V usage is TRBV7-8 and J usage is TRBJ2-2; D is unresolved. The CDR3 length is 16 residues. The V end lost 3 bases, the J end lost 3 bases, and 14 bases lay between the germline ends. Germline assignment: CDR1 SGHVS and CDR2 FQNEAQ. The CDR3 loop reads CASSFNRMFYTGELFF. CDR3 sequence (DNA): TGTGCCAGCAGCTTCAACCGTATGTTTTACACCGGGGAGCTGTTTTTT.

The chain combines TRBV5-1 with TRBJ2-7; D not certain. Germline CDR1 reads SGHRS; CDR2 reads YFSETQ. The CDR3 has 14 residues. Trimming left V 1 base short and J 6 bases short, with 14 bases between. CDR3 in amino acids: CASSLTTGLGEQYF. The CDR3 nucleotides read TGCGCCAGCAGCTTGACGACTGGGCTGGGCGAGCAGTACTTC.

J is TRBJ2-3 and V is TRBV4-3, with TRBD2 matching over 7 bases. The CDR3 covers 15 residues. The V gene end was trimmed by 3 bases and the J gene end by 4 bases; junction bases not matched to a gene: 7. Germline V CDR1 and CDR2: LGHNA, YSLEER. This CDR3 reads CASSQSGGGADTQYF. CDR3 DNA: TGCGCCAGCAGCCAGTCGGGCGGGGGAGCAGATACGCAGTATTTT.

The chain employs TRBV2 and TRBJ2-6; D gene uncertain. Germline values: CDR1 SNHLY, CDR2 FYNNEI. With 6 bases removed from V and 0 bases from J, the gap between germline ends came to 9 bases. This CDR3 contains 15 residues. In nucleotides, the CDR3 is TGTGCCAGCAGCGATCACCGCTCTGGGGCCAACGTCCTGACTTTC. Translated: CASSDHRSGANVLTF. Looking up the rest from reference TRBV2 and TRBJ2-6 gives the full variable domain: EPEVTQTPSHQVTQMGQEVILRCVPISNHLYFYWYRQILGQKVEFLVSFYNNEISEKSEIFDDQFSVERPDGSNFTLKIRSTKLEDSAMYFCASSDHRSGANVLTFGAGSRLTVL.

CDR3 sequence: CASSTWTDQTQYF. CDR3 in DNA: TGTGCCAGCAGCACGTGGACCGACCAGACCCAGTACTTC. The chain combines TRBV7-2 with TRBJ2-7, with D uncertain. TRBJ2-5 explains the end of the DNA better; the J call may be wrong. The CDR3 has 13 residues. Germline-derived CDR1 and CDR2 are SGHTA and FQGNSA.

This clonotype was detected a few times. The chain uses TRBV10-3 and TRBJ2-7; 9 bases are shared with TRBD1. CDR1 and CDR2 from the germline V gene are ENHRY and SYGVKD. Losses at the gene ends were 4 bases for V and 3 bases for J; bases not matched to a gene: 7. The CDR3 sequence is 15 residues long. The CDR3 protein is CAISVPGQGVYEQYF. CDR3 bases: TGTGCCATCAGTGTCCCGGGACAGGGAGTCTACGAGCAGTACTTC.

The table lists this clonotype with a few counts. This chain joins TRBV10-3 and TRBJ2-5, with D unresolved. Trimming shortened V by 2 bases and J by 0 bases, and 16 bases separated the two germline ends. Germline lookup yields CDR1 ENHRY and CDR2 SYGVKD. This CDR3 contains 17 residues. Written as DNA, the CDR3 is TGTGCCATCAGTGAGCAGGTCACCCAGGCAAACCAAGAGACCCAGTACTTC. Protein product: CAISEQVTQANQETQYF.

DNA for the CDR3: TGTGCCAGCAGCCATGTAATAATGGGGGGCTCTCACTATGGCTACACCTTC. This codes for CASSHVIMGGSHYGYTF. The rearrangement uses TRBV3-1 and TRBJ1-2; perhaps TRBD1 as D (6 bases). This CDR3 has 17 residues. The V and J ends lost 3 bases and 3 bases respectively, with 20 bases between them. CDR1 and CDR2 (germline): LGHDT, YNNKEL (reference sequence).

The rearrangement links TRBV4-3 to TRBJ2-5; the D gene is possibly TRBD1 (6 bases). Trimming stripped 0 bases from V and 4 bases from J, with 12 bases between. CDR1 and CDR2 from the germline V gene are LGHNA and YSLEER. The CDR3 has 15 amino acids. The CDR3 sequence is CASSQDPGAVETQYF. CDR3 nucleotides: TGCGCCAGCAGCCAAGACCCAGGGGCGGTAGAGACCCAGTACTTC.

In regard to this clonotype: The junction departs from germline at one end; a sequencing error may be responsible. This rearrangement joins TRBV6-2 or TRBV6-3 to TRBJ2-1, with 9 positions matching TRBD2. This CDR3 region has 19 residues. The germline V gene encodes CDR1 MNHEY and CDR2 SVGEGT. This CDR3 is CTSSYSSLAGPYSYNEQFF. DNA for the CDR3: TGTACCAGCAGTTACTCGAGCCTAGCGGGGCCATACTCCTACAATGAGCAGTTCTTC.

V is TRBV20-1 and J is TRBJ2-3; possible D gene TRBD2, 5 bases. The CDR3 has 17 amino acids. V dropped 2 bases and J dropped 0 bases, with 18 bases sitting between them. Germline CDR1 DFQATT, CDR2 SNEGSKA (reference sequence). This CDR3 is CSARLQRGLTSTDTQYF. CDR3 coding DNA: TGCAGTGCTAGACTGCAACGAGGGTTAACTAGCACAGATACGCAGTATTTT.

V gene TRBV5-1 combines with J gene TRBJ2-2; the match to TRBD1 covers 7 bases. CDR3 length equals 15 residues. Germline V lookup: CDR1 SGHRS, CDR2 YFSETQ. Losses at the gene ends were 2 bases for V and 1 base for J; bases not matched to a gene: 2. CDR3: CASSLWTGNTGELFF. CDR3 DNA sequence: TGCGCCAGCAGCTTATGGACAGGGAACACCGGGGAGCTGTTTTTT.

The V gene is TRBV4-3, the J gene TRBJ2-6; TRBD1 matches at 10 bases. Per germline, CDR1 LGHNA and CDR2 YSLEER. V lost 0 bases to trimming and J lost 1 base; unmatched junction nucleotides: 9. This CDR3 region has 20 residues. In DNA, the CDR3 is TGCGCCAGCAGCCAAGAGAGGTTGGGACAGGGGAGTTCTGGGGCCAACGTCCTGACTTTC. It specifies CASSQERLGQGSSGANVLTF.

The chain uses TRBV9 and TRBJ2-7; the D is unclear. The CDR3 length is 12 residues. Trimming took 3 bases from V and 9 from J, leaving 13 bases between them. CDR1 and CDR2 from the germline V gene are SGDLS and YYNGEE. CDR3 amino acids: CASSARTGPQYF. In DNA, the CDR3 is TGTGCCAGCAGCGCAAGGACCGGTCCGCAGTACTTC.

The chain is built from TRBV2 and TRBJ2-4, with D tentatively TRBD1 (6 bases). Trimming cost V 3 bases and J 0 bases, with 12 bases left between them. Germline V gene sequence: CDR1 SNHLY, CDR2 FYNNEI. The length of the CDR3 is 16 residues. The CDR3 DNA reads TGTGCCAGCAGTGACTTGGGGGCCGGAGCCAAAAACATTCAGTACTTC. Its translation is CASSDLGAGAKNIQYF.

This clonotype was found many times. The chain employs TRBV5-1 and TRBJ2-6; D gene unclear. Germline-derived CDR1 and CDR2 are SGHRS and YFSETQ. Trimming cost V 0 bases and J 1 base, with 2 bases left between them. This CDR3 spans 14 amino acids. CDR3 region: CASSLESGANVLTF. The CDR3 nucleotides are TGCGCCAGCAGCTTGGAATCTGGGGCCAACGTCCTGACTTTC.